The clone carrying this T cell receptor (beta chain) was seen only a few times. What it recognizes is unknown. Each CDR3 protein is one row after TCRdb ran MiXCR on the 5' RACE reads. Of around 310,000 distinct CDR3 sequences in the sample, 15% were seen once. This CDR3 spans 13 amino acids. V lost 3 bases to trimming and J lost 5 bases, with 10 bases between them. Germline V lookup: CDR1 SNHLY, CDR2 FYNNEI. The data belong to a study of T-cell memory formation after mild COVID-19. The study's findings and limits: Contracting clones from day 15 to 85 showed balanced CD4/CD8; later expanders favored CD4+. Memory cells collected pre-infection included some clones that later responded, suggesting cross-reactive memory joined. Nothing showed for sure that second-wave clones peaking on day 37 were SARS-CoV-2 specific.

Sequenced sample: PBMCs or a T cell subset sorted from them (not recorded which). The TCR comes from a man younger than 35 who had mild COVID-19 (a few samples of this study predate the infection). Cell type and time point are not known. The J gene is TRBJ2-5, the V gene TRBV2; tentatively, D is TRBD2 (5 bases). This chain's CDR3 is CASSDRDRETQYF. The CDR3 nucleotides read TGTGCCAGCAGTGATCGGGATAGGGAGACCCAGTACTTC.